The next 10 T cell receptor beta chains were all read from a single sample in a study of shared clonotypes between healthy human individuals. Using immunoSEQ multiplex PCR, the repertoire was profiled, and TCRdb retains in-frame clones only, with some absent. This table has some 1.1 million clones, approximately 80% appearing once. The sample was memory CD4+ T cells from PBMCs. The subset was: CD45RA-negative fraction. All receptors derive from a man aged 18 to 29 in good health. Some clones in this sample may be carry-over from other donors' samples.

The chain uses TRBV20-1 and TRBJ2-7; 7 bases align to TRBD1. Trimming at V came to 5 bases and at J to 8 bases, leaving 6 bases not matched to a gene. Germline V gives CDR1 DFQATT, CDR2 SNEGSKA (reference sequence). The CDR3 is 11 residues long. The CDR3 protein is CSAGRQGKQYF. CDR3 nucleotide sequence: TGCAGTGCTGGGAGACAGGGAAAGCAGTACTTC.

Comments on this clone: The junction differs from germline at one of its ends, possibly a read error. The V and J genes are TRBV5-4 and TRBJ2-7; D is unresolved. The CDR3 sequence is 13 residues long. The V gene's germline CDR1 is SGHNT and CDR2 YYREEE (reference sequence). The CDR3 nucleotides read TGTGCCAGCAGCTCGGGCCCCTCCAACGAGCAGTACTTC. It codes for CASSSGPSNEQYF.

V usage is TRBV7-2 and J usage is TRBJ1-5; TRBD1 is a possible D gene (6 bases). CDR1 is SGHTA and CDR2 is FQGNSA in the germline V gene. The CDR3 runs 17 residues. V lost 4 bases to trimming and J lost 2 bases, with 18 bases between them. This CDR3 reads CASSSRGGAIGNQPQHF. In DNA, the CDR3 is TGTGCCAGCAGCTCCAGAGGGGGGGCGATCGGCAATCAGCCCCAGCATTTT.

For this clone: The sample holds other DNA sequences that translate to the same CDR3. The chain employs TRBV5-1 and TRBJ2-1; no reliable D call. The CDR3 runs to 13 residues. Germline assignment: CDR1 SGHRS and CDR2 YFSETQ. Deletions cut 0 bases from V and 4 bases from J, with 5 bases between. CDR3 residues: CASSLVGYNEQFF. CDR3 DNA sequence: TGCGCCAGCAGCTTGGTCGGATACAATGAGCAGTTCTTC.

Note on this clone: The sample holds other DNA sequences that translate to the same CDR3. The genes are TRBV7-3 and TRBJ2-3; TRBD1 might be the D (5 bases). Between the trimmed V and J ends, which lost 1 base and 0 bases, there was a span of 8 bases. The CDR3 contains 15 residues. Germline V gene data show CDR1 as SGHTA and CDR2 as FQGTGA. The CDR3 DNA reads as TGTGCCAGCAGCTTAAGGGCAGGGAGCACAGATACGCAGTATTTT. Translating it yields CASSLRAGSTDTQYF.

The chain has TRBV5-4 and TRBJ1-1; D unclear. The V gene's germline CDR1 is SGHNT and CDR2 YYREEE (reference sequence). The V and J ends lost 0 bases and 0 bases respectively, with 9 bases between them. The CDR3 is 15 residues long. CDR3 nucleotide sequence: TGTGCCAGCAGCTTGGTAGGGCCGTTGAACACTGAAGCTTTCTTT. Translated: CASSLVGPLNTEAFF.

This rearrangement joins TRBV30 to TRBJ2-3; D is uncertain. The ends were cut back, 2 bases at V and 3 bases at J, with 9 bases in the middle. The CDR3 covers 13 residues. Germline CDR1 GTSNPN, CDR2 SVGIG (reference sequence). The DNA for the CDR3 is TGTGCCTGGAGTCCGAAAACAACAGATACGCAGTATTTT. This encodes CAWSPKTTDTQYF.

This clone was observed at least ten times. The chain carries TRBV6-6 and TRBJ1-5; D uncertain. Between the trimmed V and J ends, which lost 2 bases and 3 bases, there was a span of 11 bases. Germline V gene lookup returns CDR1 MNHNY and CDR2 SVGAGI (reference sequence). The CDR3 runs to 15 residues. The CDR3 sequence is CASSYPPQFNQPQHF. The CDR3 DNA follows: TGTGCCAGCAGTTACCCTCCACAGTTCAATCAGCCCCAGCATTTT.

The rearrangement joins TRBV6-1 to TRBJ2-5; D remains unclear. Germline assignment: CDR1 MNHNS and CDR2 SASEGT. The CDR3 totals 11 residues. V gave up 9 bases and J gave up 3 bases, with 8 bases separating them. The CDR3: CASRPKETQYF. CDR3 sequence (DNA): TGTGCCAGTCGTCCCAAAGAGACCCAGTACTTC.

The chain employs TRBV5-1 and TRBJ2-3; 12 nucleotides align to TRBD2. Germline V gene data show CDR1 as SGHRS and CDR2 as YFSETQ. The trim removed 4 bases at V and 2 bases at J, leaving 5 bases unmatched. CDR3 length: 16 residues. CDR3 region: CASSTGLAGNTDTQYF. DNA of the CDR3: TGCGCCAGCAGCACTGGACTAGCGGGGAACACAGATACGCAGTATTTT.